The source of this T cell receptor beta chain is a study of graft-versus-host responses after intestinal transplantation. Measured with immunoSEQ multiplex PCR; TCRdb has only the in-frame clones, and not every one. This table holds tens of thousands of clones, roughly 90% found once. For this clone: The target antigen is unknown.

After removal of 5 bases from V and 1 base from J, the junction contained 7 bases not matched to a gene. CDR3 length equals 15 residues. From germline, CDR1 is SGHVS and CDR2 FNYEAQ. J is TRBJ1-1 and V is TRBV7-6; 7 nucleotides agree with TRBD1. This receptor was identified in a human donor who was the organ donor for an intestinal transplant. Material: unstimulated CD4+ T cells sorted from spleen or lymph node cells, obtained before transplant. DNA of the CDR3: TGTGCCAGCAGCCAAGTACAGGGGTGGAACACTGAAGCTTTCTTT. Protein product: CASSQVQGWNTEAFF.